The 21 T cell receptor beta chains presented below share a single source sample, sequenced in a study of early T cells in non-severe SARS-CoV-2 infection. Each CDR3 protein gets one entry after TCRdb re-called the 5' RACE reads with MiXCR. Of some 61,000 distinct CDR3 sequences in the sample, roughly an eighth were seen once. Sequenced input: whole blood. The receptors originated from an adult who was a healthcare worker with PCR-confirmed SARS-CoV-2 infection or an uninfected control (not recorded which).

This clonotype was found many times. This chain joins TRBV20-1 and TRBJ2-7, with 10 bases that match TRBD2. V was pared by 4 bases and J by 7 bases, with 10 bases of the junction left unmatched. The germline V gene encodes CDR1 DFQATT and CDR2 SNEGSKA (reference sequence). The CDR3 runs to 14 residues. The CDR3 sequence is CSATAPSGGLEQYF. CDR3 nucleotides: TGCAGTGCTACCGCACCTAGCGGGGGCTTGGAGCAGTACTTC.

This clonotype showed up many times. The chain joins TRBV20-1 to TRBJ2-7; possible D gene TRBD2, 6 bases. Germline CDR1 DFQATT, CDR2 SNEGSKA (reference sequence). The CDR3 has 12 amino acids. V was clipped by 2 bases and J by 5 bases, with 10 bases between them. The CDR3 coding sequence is TGCAGTGCTAGAATCTGGAGGGACGAGCAGTACTTC. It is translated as CSARIWRDEQYF.

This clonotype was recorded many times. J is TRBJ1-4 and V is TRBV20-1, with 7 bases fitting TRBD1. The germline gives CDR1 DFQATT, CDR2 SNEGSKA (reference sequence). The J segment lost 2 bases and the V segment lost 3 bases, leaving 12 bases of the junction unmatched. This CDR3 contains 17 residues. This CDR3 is CSARNDRVIATNEKLFF. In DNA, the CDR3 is TGCAGTGCTAGGAACGACAGGGTAATAGCCACTAATGAAAAACTGTTTTTT.

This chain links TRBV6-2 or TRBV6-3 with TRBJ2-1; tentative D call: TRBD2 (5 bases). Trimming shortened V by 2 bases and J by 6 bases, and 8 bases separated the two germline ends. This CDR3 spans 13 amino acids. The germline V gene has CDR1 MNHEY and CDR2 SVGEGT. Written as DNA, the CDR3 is TGTGCCAGCAGTTACCCGGGGATCAATGAGCAGTTCTTC. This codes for CASSYPGINEQFF.

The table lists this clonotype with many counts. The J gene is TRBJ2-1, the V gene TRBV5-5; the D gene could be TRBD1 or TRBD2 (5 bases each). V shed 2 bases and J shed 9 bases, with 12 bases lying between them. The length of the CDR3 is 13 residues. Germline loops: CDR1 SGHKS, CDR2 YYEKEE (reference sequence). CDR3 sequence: CASSLEGYGEQFF. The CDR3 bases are TGTGCCAGCAGCTTAGAGGGGTATGGTGAGCAGTTCTTC.

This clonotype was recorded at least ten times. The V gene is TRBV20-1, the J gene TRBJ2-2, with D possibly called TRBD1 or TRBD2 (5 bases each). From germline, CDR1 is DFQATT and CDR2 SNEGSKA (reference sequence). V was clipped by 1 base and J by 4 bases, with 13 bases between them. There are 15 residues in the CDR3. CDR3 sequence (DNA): TGCAGTGCTAGAGCTCGGGGCGTCCCCACCGGGGAGCTGTTTTTT. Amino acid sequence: CSARARGVPTGELFF.

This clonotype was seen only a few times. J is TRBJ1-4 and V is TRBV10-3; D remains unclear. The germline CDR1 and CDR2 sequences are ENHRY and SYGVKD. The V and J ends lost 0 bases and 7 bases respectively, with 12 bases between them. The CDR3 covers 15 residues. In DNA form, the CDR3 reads TGTGCCATCAGTGAGTCGGGAGGGCGGACTGAAAAACTGTTTTTT. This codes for CAISESGGRTEKLFF.

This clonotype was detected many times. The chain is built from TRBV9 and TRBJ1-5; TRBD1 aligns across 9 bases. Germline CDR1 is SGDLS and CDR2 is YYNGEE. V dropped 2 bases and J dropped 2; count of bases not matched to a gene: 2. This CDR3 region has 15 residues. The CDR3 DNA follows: TGTGCCAGCAGCGTTAGGACAGGGGGCAATCAGCCCCAGCATTTT. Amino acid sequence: CASSVRTGGNQPQHF.

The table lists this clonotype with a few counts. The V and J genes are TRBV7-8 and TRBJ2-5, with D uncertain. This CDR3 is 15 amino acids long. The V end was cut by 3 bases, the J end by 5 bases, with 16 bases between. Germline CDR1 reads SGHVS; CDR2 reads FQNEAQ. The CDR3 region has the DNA TGTGCCAGCAGCTTGAGAGACCTAAGGTCGGAGACCCAGTACTTC. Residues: CASSLRDLRSETQYF.

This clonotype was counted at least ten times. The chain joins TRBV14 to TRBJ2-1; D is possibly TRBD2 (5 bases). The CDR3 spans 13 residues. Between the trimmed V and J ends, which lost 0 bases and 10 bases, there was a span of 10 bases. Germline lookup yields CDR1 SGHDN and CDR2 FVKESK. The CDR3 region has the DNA TGTGCCAGCAGCCAAGATTTACTAGAAGAGCAGTTCTTC. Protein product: CASSQDLLEEQFF.

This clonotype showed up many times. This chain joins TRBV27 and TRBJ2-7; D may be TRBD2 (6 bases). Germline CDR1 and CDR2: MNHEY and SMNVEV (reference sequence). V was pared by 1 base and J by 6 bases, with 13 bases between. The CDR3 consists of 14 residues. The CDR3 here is CASSLFGGGGEQYF. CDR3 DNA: TGTGCCAGCAGTTTATTCGGGGGAGGTGGCGAGCAGTACTTC.

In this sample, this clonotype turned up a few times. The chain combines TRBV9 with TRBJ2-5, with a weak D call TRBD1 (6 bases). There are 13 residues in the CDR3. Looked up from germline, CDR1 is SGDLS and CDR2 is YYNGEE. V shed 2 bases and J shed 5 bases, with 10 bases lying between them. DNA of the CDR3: TGTGCCAGCAGCGTTCAGGGGCCGGAGACCCAGTACTTC. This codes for CASSVQGPETQYF.

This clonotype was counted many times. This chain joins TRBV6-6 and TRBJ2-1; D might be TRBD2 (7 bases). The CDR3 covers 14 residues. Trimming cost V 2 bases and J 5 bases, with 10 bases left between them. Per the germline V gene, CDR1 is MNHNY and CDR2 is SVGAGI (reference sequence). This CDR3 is CASSYKGGDNEQFF. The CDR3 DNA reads TGTGCCAGCAGTTACAAGGGGGGGGACAATGAGCAGTTCTTC.

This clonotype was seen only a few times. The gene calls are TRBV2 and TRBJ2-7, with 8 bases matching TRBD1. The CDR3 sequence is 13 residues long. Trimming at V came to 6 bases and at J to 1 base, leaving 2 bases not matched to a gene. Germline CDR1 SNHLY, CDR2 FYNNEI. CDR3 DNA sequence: TGTGCCAGCAGAACAGGGGGATCCTACGAGCAGTACTTC. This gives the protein CASRTGGSYEQYF.

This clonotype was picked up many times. The CDR3 loop reads CASSGPAATDTQYF. CDR3 DNA: TGTGCCAGCAGCGGCCCAGCGGCCACAGATACGCAGTATTTT. This sequence joins TRBV7-2 and TRBJ2-3, with a tentative D call TRBD2 (5 bases). The germline V gene encodes CDR1 SGHTA and CDR2 FQGNSA. This CDR3 is built from 14 residues. Trimming left V 5 bases short and J 2 bases short, with 11 bases between.

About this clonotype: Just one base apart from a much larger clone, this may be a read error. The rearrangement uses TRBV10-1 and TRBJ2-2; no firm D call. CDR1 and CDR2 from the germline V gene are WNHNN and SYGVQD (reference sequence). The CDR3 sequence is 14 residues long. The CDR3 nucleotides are TGCACCAGCAGTGGTGACACCTACACCGGGGAGCTGTTTTTT. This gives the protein CTSSGDTYTGELFF.

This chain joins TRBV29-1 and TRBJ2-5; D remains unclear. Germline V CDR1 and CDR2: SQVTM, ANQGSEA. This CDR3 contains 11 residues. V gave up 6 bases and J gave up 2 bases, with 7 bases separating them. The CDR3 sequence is CSVTQQETQYF. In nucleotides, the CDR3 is TGCAGCGTGACACAGCAAGAGACCCAGTACTTC.

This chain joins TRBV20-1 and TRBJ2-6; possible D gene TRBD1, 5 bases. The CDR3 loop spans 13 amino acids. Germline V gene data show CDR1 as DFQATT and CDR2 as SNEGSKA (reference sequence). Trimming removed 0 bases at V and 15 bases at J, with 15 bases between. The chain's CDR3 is CSARDTTAPSLTF. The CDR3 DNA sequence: TGCAGTGCTAGAGATACGACAGCCCCCTCCCTGACTTTC.

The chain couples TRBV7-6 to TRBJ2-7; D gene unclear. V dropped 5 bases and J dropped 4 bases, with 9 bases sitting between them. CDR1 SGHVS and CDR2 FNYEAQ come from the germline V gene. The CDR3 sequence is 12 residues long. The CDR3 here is CASSQTNYEQYF. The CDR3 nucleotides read TGTGCCAGCAGCCAGACCAATTACGAGCAGTACTTC.

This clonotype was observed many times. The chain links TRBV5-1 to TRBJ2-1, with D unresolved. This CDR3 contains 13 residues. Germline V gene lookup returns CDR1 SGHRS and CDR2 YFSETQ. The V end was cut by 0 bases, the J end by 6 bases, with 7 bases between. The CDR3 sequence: CASSLVGLNEQFF. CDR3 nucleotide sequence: TGCGCCAGCAGCTTGGTCGGGCTCAATGAGCAGTTCTTC.

CDR3 loop: CASSESGNNYGYTF. CDR3 coding DNA: TGTGCCAGCAGTGAATCTGGGAATAACTATGGCTACACCTTC. The chain links TRBV25-1 to TRBJ1-2; no firm D call. The length of the CDR3 is 14 residues. The germline V and J ends were trimmed by 1 base and 1 base, with 7 bases remaining between them. Germline values: CDR1 MGHDK, CDR2 SYGVNS.